This paragraph reports one T cell receptor beta chain. As yet, its antigen is unknown. CDR1 is SQVTM and CDR2 is ANQGSEA in the germline V gene. There are 15 residues in the CDR3. V was pared by 4 bases and J by 4 bases, with 10 bases of the junction left unmatched. Three rounds of nested PCR, following a modified ARM-PCR protocol, produced the TCRbeta library. TCRdb fed the multiplex PCR reads into MiXCR, producing one record per CDR3 protein. The sample records fewer than 45,000 distinct CDR3 sequences, less than 70% being singletons. This sample is drawn from a study of tumor and adjacent non-tumor tissue in lung cancer. Points from the study as a whole: Higher tumor TCR diversity was associated with shorter survival.

The template was RNA from unsorted bulk tissue. Distant lung tissue was collected more than 3 cm away from the tumor edge. This clonotype was sampled from a middle-aged woman with non-small cell lung cancer. Sample: distant non-tumor lung tissue. This rearrangement joins TRBV29-1 to TRBJ2-3; 8 nucleotides align to TRBD2. The CDR3 region is CSVATREDQADTQYF. CDR3 DNA: TGCAGCGTTGCAACGCGGGAGGACCAAGCAGATACGCAGTATTTT.